This T cell receptor beta chain comes out of a study of shared clonotypes between healthy human individuals. Overall study context: Per-donor plates numbered three CD4 naive, three CD4 memory, two CD8 naive and one CD8 memory.

Only one count was recorded for this clone. As yet, its antigen is unknown. Deletions cut 4 bases from V and 0 bases from J, with 14 bases between. Germline CDR1 SGHRS, CDR2 YFSETQ. The CDR3 loop spans 16 amino acids. Study-level findings and limits: Among the subsets, naive ones generally showed larger estimated richness than memory ones.

TCRdb's table, derived via immunoSEQ multiplex PCR, lists solely in-frame clones and lacks some. The sample has 2 million to 2.5 million clones; approximately 96% are singletons. Sequencing used naive CD4+ T cells sorted from blood. Subset defined: CD45RA+ positively selected. The V call is TRBV5-1, the J call TRBJ1-3; TRBD1 is a possible D gene (5 bases). This TCR was recovered from a man between 18 and 29 years old in good health. CDR3 in amino acids: CASSTGTEYSGNTIYF. The CDR3, as DNA: TGCGCCAGCAGCACGGGGACGGAGTACTCTGGAAACACCATATATTTT.